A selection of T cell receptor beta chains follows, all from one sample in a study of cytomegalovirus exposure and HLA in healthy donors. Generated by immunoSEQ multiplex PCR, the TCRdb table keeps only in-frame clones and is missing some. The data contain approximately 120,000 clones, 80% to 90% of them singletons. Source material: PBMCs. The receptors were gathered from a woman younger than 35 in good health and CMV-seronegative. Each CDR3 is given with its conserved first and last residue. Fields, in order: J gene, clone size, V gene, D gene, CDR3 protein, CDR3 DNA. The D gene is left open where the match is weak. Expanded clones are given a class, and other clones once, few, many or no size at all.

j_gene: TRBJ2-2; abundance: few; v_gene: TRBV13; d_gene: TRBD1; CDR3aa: CASSKGQGNRELFF; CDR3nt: TGTGCCAGCAGCAAGGGACAGGGGAACCGGGAGCTGTTTTTT
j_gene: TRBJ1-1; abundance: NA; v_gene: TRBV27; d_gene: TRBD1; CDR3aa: CASSPTGTGGARTEAFF; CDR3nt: TGTGCCAGCAGTCCTACCGGGACAGGGGGCGCGAGGACTGAAGCTTTCTTT
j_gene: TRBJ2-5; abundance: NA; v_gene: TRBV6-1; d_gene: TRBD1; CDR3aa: CASRQGTQETQYF; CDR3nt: TGTGCCAGCCGACAGGGAACTCAAGAGACCCAGTACTTC
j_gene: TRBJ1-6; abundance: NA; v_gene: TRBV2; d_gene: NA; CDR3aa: CASSEEKGRDSPLHF; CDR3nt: TGTGCCAGCAGTGAAGAGAAGGGGCGAGATTCACCCCTCCACTTT
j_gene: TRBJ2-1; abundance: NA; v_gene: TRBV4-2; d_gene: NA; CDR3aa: CASSQGEDEQFF; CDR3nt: TGTGCCAGCAGCCAAGGGGAGGATGAGCAGTTCTTC
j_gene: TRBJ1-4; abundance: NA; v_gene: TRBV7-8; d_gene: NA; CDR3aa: CASSPFGSGGTNEKLFF; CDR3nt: TGTGCCAGCAGCCCGTTCGGGTCCGGCGGCACTAATGAAAAACTGTTTTTT
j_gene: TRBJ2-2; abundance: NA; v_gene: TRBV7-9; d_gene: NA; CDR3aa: CASSLPGNTGELFF; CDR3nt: TGTGCCAGCAGCTTACCCGGGAACACCGGGGAGCTGTTTTTT
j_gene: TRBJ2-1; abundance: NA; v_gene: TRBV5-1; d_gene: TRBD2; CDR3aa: CASSWAIAGDYNEQFF; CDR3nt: TGCGCCAGCAGCTGGGCGATAGCGGGGGACTACAATGAGCAGTTCTTC
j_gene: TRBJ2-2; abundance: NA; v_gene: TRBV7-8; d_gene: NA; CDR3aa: CASSSLGVTPGELFF; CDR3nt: TGTGCCAGCAGCTCGCTAGGGGTGACTCCCGGGGAGCTGTTTTTT
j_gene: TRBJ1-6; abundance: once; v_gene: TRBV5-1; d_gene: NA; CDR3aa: CASRTESVSPLHF; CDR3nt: TGCGCCAGCAGAACAGAAAGTGTTTCACCCCTCCACTTT
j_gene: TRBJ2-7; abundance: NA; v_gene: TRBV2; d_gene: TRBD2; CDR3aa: CASRNSSGVYEQYF; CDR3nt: TGTGCCAGCAGAAATTCTAGCGGGGTCTACGAGCAGTACTTC
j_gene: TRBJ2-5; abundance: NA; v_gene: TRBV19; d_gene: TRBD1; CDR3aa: CASSPETGGLETQYF; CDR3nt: TGTGCCAGTAGTCCGGAGACAGGGGGACTAGAGACCCAGTACTTC
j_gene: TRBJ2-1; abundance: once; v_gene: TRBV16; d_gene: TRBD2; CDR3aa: CASSVTSGGYNEQFF; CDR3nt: TGTGCCAGCAGCGTGACTAGCGGGGGCTACAATGAGCAGTTCTTC
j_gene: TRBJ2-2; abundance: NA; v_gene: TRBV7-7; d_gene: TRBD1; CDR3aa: CASSTGATGELFF; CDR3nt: TGTGCCAGCAGCACAGGGGCCACCGGGGAGCTGTTTTTT
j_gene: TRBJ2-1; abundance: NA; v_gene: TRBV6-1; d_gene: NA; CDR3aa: CASSAPEGGNEQFF; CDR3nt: TGTGCCAGCAGTGCACCCGAAGGGGGCAATGAGCAGTTCTTC
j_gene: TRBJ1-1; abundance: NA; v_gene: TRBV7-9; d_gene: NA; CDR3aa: CASSLVPGRGAEAFF; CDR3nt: TGTGCCAGCAGCTTAGTTCCCGGGAGGGGTGCTGAAGCTTTCTTT
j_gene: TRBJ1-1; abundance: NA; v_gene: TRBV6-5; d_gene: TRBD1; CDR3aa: CASRTGITEAFF; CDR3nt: TGTGCCAGCAGGACAGGGATCACTGAAGCTTTCTTT
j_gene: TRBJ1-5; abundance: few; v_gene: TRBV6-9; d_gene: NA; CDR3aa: CARPGDTAYQPQHF; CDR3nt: TGTGCCAGACCCGGAGATACGGCATATCAACCCCAGCATTTT
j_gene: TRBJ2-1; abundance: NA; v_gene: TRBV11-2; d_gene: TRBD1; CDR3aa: CASSGVGPGGYVNEQFF; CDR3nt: TGTGCCAGCAGCGGGGTGGGGCCAGGGGGCTATGTTAATGAGCAGTTCTTC
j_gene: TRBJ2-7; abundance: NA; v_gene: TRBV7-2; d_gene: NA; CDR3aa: CASSLKGSTEEQYF; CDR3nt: TGTGCCAGCAGCTTAAAGGGGTCCACTGAAGAGCAGTACTTC
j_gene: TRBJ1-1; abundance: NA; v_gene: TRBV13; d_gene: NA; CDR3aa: CASSFQGNTEAFF; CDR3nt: TGTGCCAGCAGCTTTCAGGGGAACACTGAAGCTTTCTTT
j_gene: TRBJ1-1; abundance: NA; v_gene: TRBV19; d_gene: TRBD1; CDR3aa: CASRIGQGAVTEAFF; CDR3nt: TGTGCCAGTAGGATAGGGCAGGGGGCGGTCACTGAAGCTTTCTTT
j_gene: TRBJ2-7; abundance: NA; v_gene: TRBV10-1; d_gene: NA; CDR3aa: CASSESTGTLSYEQYF; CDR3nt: TGCGCCAGCAGTGAGTCAACGGGGACACTCTCCTACGAGCAGTACTTC
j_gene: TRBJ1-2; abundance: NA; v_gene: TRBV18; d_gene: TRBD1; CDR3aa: CASKATGVEGYTF; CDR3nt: TGTGCCAGCAAAGCAACAGGGGTCGAGGGCTACACCTTC
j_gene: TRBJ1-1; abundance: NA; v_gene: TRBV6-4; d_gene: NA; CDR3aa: CASSEGTGWGFMNTEAFF; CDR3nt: TGTGCCAGCAGTGAAGGAACGGGCTGGGGCTTCATGAACACTGAAGCTTTCTTT
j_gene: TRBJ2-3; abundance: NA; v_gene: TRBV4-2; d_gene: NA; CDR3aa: CASSEPSAGSADTQYF; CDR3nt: TGTGCCAGCAGCGAACCAAGCGCGGGAAGTGCAGATACGCAGTATTTT
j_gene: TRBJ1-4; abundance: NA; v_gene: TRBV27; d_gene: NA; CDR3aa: CASSRTGSEKLFF; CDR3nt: TGTGCCAGCAGTCGAACAGGGTCAGAAAAACTGTTTTTT
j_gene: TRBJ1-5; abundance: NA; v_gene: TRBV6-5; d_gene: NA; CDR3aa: CASSFREDWGPQHF; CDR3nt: TGTGCCAGCAGTTTCAGGGAGGATTGGGGGCCCCAGCATTTT
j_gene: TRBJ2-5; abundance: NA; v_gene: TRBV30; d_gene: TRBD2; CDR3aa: CAWRGGGAGETQYF; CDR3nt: TGTGCCTGGAGAGGCGGGGGGGCCGGGGAGACCCAGTACTTC